This TCR beta chain is drawn from a study of T cells of healthy individuals. This clonotype occurred a few times. MiXCR, run by TCRdb on the 5' RACE reads, gives a single entry per CDR3 protein. The data show about 63,000 distinct CDR3 sequences, around 15% seen once. The origin of this receptor is a human donor in good health.

DNA of the CDR3: TGTGCCAGCAAGATGCGAGCGGGCATGCAAGAGACCCAGTACTTC. Its protein product is CASKMRAGMQETQYF. This chain joins TRBV2 and TRBJ2-5; D may be TRBD2 (6 bases). This CDR3 contains 15 residues. Trimming removed 7 bases from V and 2 bases from J, with 17 bases in between. Germline-derived CDR1 and CDR2 are SNHLY and FYNNEI.